A single sample gave rise to the 19 T cell receptor beta chains below, sequenced in a study of radiotherapy plus CTLA-4 blockade in lung cancer. Sequencing was performed with immunoSEQ multiplex PCR; in TCRdb, only in-frame clones are kept and a portion is missing. The table lists about 70,000 clones, 70% to 85% of them singletons. The sample consisted of peripheral blood, taken from a patient treated with radiotherapy plus ipilimumab. The origin of the receptors is a human donor with non-small cell lung cancer who had a complete response to radiotherapy plus ipilimumab.

The chain joins TRBV7-2 to TRBJ1-3; D gene ambiguous. Looked up from germline, CDR1 is SGHTA and CDR2 is FQGNSA. V was shortened by 0 bases and J by 0 bases, with 12 bases between the two germline ends. CDR3 length: 17 amino acids. CDR3 residues: CASSLAVKAYSGNTIYF. The CDR3 bases are TGTGCCAGCAGCTTAGCCGTGAAGGCCTACTCTGGAAACACCATATATTTT. The full variable domain, rest sourced from reference TRBV7-2 and TRBJ1-3, is GAGVSQSPSNKVTEKGKDVELRCDPISGHTALYWYRQSLGQGLEFLIYFQGNSAPDKSGLPSDRFSAERTGGSVSTLTIQRTQQEDSAVYLCASSLAVKAYSGNTIYFGEGSWLTVV.

CDR3 in DNA: TGTGCCAGCAGTTTTACAGGGTTAGTGCAGTATTTT. Protein sequence: CASSFTGLVQYF. The rearrangement links TRBV27 to TRBJ2-3; possible D gene TRBD1, 6 bases. The V and J ends lost 3 bases and 11 bases respectively, with 12 bases between them. The germline gives CDR1 MNHEY, CDR2 SMNVEV (reference sequence). CDR3 length equals 12 residues.

The chain uses TRBV7-9 and TRBJ1-2; D may be TRBD1 (5 bases). Germline CDR1 is SEHNR and CDR2 is FQNEAQ (reference sequence). The V and J ends lost 5 bases and 5 bases respectively, with 15 bases between them. The CDR3 runs 14 residues. Here the CDR3 reads CASSPVETAYGYTF. The CDR3 DNA reads as TGTGCCAGCAGCCCAGTCGAGACAGCTTATGGCTACACCTTC.

This sequence joins TRBV6-6 and TRBJ1-1; D perhaps matches TRBD1 (6 bases). The germline V gene has CDR1 MNHNY and CDR2 SVGAGI (reference sequence). The CDR3 runs to 14 residues. V lost 2 bases and J 5 bases, leaving 12 bases between the germline ends. Here the CDR3 reads CASSYAGVRTEAFF. The CDR3 region has the DNA TGTGCCAGCAGTTACGCAGGGGTTCGGACTGAAGCTTTCTTT.

The J gene is TRBJ2-1, the V gene TRBV19, with a tentative D call TRBD2 (7 bases). Germline lookup yields CDR1 LNHDA and CDR2 SQIVND (reference sequence). This CDR3 has 13 amino acids. V lost 7 bases, J lost 7 bases, and 14 bases lay in between. The CDR3 reads CASNEGGRNEQFF. The DNA of the CDR3 is TGTGCCAGTAACGAGGGGGGGAGGAATGAGCAGTTCTTC.

This chain connects TRBV11-2 to TRBJ2-2, with D possibly TRBD1 on 5 matching bases. Germline V gives CDR1 SGHAT, CDR2 FQNNGV. The CDR3 contains 15 residues. Trimming pared 5 bases from V and 0 bases from J, leaving 10 bases between. CDR3 sequence reads: CASSPGHSNTGELFF. The CDR3 DNA reads as TGTGCCAGCAGCCCCGGACACTCGAACACCGGGGAGCTGTTTTTT.

This chain links TRBV4-3 with TRBJ2-2; 12 bases agree with TRBD2. The length of the CDR3 is 19 residues. V dropped 0 bases and J dropped 8; count of bases not matched to a gene: 13. Germline values: CDR1 LGHNA, CDR2 YSLEER. The CDR3 sequence: CASSQEQGTSGPSSGELFF. In DNA form, the CDR3 reads TGCGCCAGCAGCCAAGAACAGGGGACTAGCGGGCCGAGTTCGGGGGAGCTGTTTTTT.

The chain recombines TRBV5-6 with TRBJ1-2; D call uncertain. CDR1 SGHDT and CDR2 YYEEEE come from the germline V gene. The CDR3 runs to 13 residues. Trimming removed 0 bases from V and 2 bases from J, with 5 bases in between. CDR3 sequence (DNA): TGTGCCAGCAGCTTGGAGACCAACTATGGCTACACCTTC. This codes for CASSLETNYGYTF.

J is TRBJ1-6 and V is TRBV11-2; 7 bases are shared with TRBD1. Trimming took 4 bases from V and 5 from J; bases not matched to a gene: 5. From germline, CDR1 is SGHAT and CDR2 FQNNGV. The CDR3 has 15 residues. CDR3 sequence reads: CASSYMGQNNSPLHF. For the CDR3, the DNA is TGTGCCAGCAGCTACATGGGACAGAATAATTCACCCCTCCACTTT.

The chain has TRBV7-9 and TRBJ2-3; D possibly corresponds to TRBD1 (5 bases). This CDR3 contains 16 residues. Germline CDR1 is SEHNR and CDR2 is FQNEAQ (reference sequence). Trimming shortened V by 5 bases and J by 2 bases, and 17 bases separated the two germline ends. In nucleotides, the CDR3 is TGTGCCAGCAGCCGTACAGGAGCGCGCGCCACAGATACGCAGTATTTT. It codes for CASSRTGARATDTQYF.

This sequence joins TRBV10-3 and TRBJ1-1, with D uncertain. The V end was cut by 8 bases, the J end by 11 bases, with 15 bases between. The CDR3 covers 11 residues. Germline V CDR1 and CDR2: ENHRY, SYGVKD. As DNA, the CDR3 is TGTGCCATCGGAGGAACAGCCAGCGCTTTCTTT. The encoded protein is CAIGGTASAFF.

This sequence joins TRBV5-1 and TRBJ1-5; a possible D gene is TRBD1 (5 bases). Germline CDR1 is SGHRS and CDR2 is YFSETQ. The ends were cut back, 0 bases at V and 0 bases at J, with 7 bases in the middle. The CDR3 is 15 amino acids. The CDR3 reads CASSLGQNSNQPQHF. The CDR3 region has the DNA TGCGCCAGCAGCTTGGGACAGAATAGCAATCAGCCCCAGCATTTT. The whole variable domain, filled in from reference TRBV5-1 and TRBJ1-5, reads KAGVTQTPRYLIKTRGQQVTLSCSPISGHRSVSWYQQTPGQGLQFLFEYFSETQRNKGNFPGRFSGRQFSNSRSEMNVSTLELGDSALYLCASSLGQNSNQPQHFGDGTRLSIL.

The chain recombines TRBV28 with TRBJ2-6; 7 nucleotides line up with TRBD1. From germline, CDR1 is MDHEN and CDR2 SYDVKM. The trim removed 4 bases at V and 3 bases at J, leaving 12 bases unmatched. The CDR3 loop spans 18 amino acids. For the CDR3, the DNA is TGTGCCAGCAGTTCTCATACCTACAGGGGCCGTGGGGCCAACGTCCTGACTTTC. Residues: CASSSHTYRGRGANVLTF.

The chain combines TRBV29-1 with TRBJ2-3; D might be TRBD2 (5 bases). The germline gives CDR1 SQVTM, CDR2 ANQGSEA. Trimming removed 6 bases from V and 4 bases from J, with 17 bases in between. There are 14 residues in the CDR3. CDR3 in amino acids: CSVAPRVGSDTQYF. The CDR3 DNA reads as TGCAGCGTGGCCCCGCGGGTTGGGTCAGATACGCAGTATTTT.

The V gene is TRBV7-8, the J gene TRBJ2-5; D is perhaps TRBD1 or TRBD2 (5 bases each). V was trimmed by 3 bases and J by 5 bases, leaving 19 bases between them. CDR1 and CDR2 from the germline V gene are SGHVS and FQNEAQ. The CDR3 loop spans 16 amino acids. CDR3 protein: CASSLGVPGGGETQYF. In nucleotides, the CDR3 is TGTGCCAGCAGCTTGGGGGTTCCGGGTGGTGGGGAGACCCAGTACTTC.

This chain joins TRBV6-6 and TRBJ1-5; D ambiguous. The CDR3 spans 15 residues. With 7 bases removed from V and 0 bases from J, the gap between germline ends came to 13 bases. The germline CDR1 and CDR2 sequences are MNHNY and SVGAGI (reference sequence). DNA of the CDR3: TGTGCCAGCACCATGGACCCTTTTAGCAATCAGCCCCAGCATTTT. Translation gives CASTMDPFSNQPQHF.

CDR3 nucleotides: TGTGCCAGCCGGGACAGGGAGAGCACTGAAGCTTTCTTT. Residues: CASRDRESTEAFF. The chain employs TRBV6-1 and TRBJ1-1; TRBD1 matches 9 bases. V shed 8 bases and J 4 bases; nucleotides not matched to a gene: 5. The CDR3 extends over 13 amino acids. Germline CDR1 reads MNHNS; CDR2 reads SASEGT.

The V gene is TRBV30, the J gene TRBJ2-7; 9 nucleotides line up with TRBD2. Germline V CDR1 and CDR2: GTSNPN, SVGIG (reference sequence). The CDR3 spans 15 residues. The V gene end was trimmed by 3 bases and the J gene end by 1 base; junction bases not matched to a gene: 7. CDR3 nucleotide sequence: TGTGCCTGGAGATACGGGACTAGCAGTTCCTACGAGCAGTACGTC. Protein: CAWRYGTSSSYEQYV.

This clone was found a few times. Other DNA sequences in this sample translate to the same CDR3. V and J are TRBV9 and TRBJ2-1; TRBD1 is a possible D gene (6 bases). Germline assignment: CDR1 SGDLS and CDR2 YYNGEE. Trimming removed 2 bases from V and 1 base from J, with 7 bases in between. The CDR3 has 14 residues. The DNA for the CDR3 is TGTGCCAGCAGCGTCCAGGGGTCCTACAATGAGCAGTTCTTC. As protein: CASSVQGSYNEQFF.